This record looks at one TCR beta chain sequence and its context. The clone's antigen remains unknown. Nothing much larger sits one base from this clone, and base qualities are not available. Including the terminal cysteine and phenylalanine, the CDR3 comprises 13 residues. The DNA shown is the 39-base CDR3, in frame from base 1. V sheds 3 bases and J sheds 1 base, leaving 7 bases between their ends. The germline V gene (reference sequence) provides CDR1 SEHNR and CDR2 FQNEAQ. This specimen comes from a study of blood T cell repertoires in COVID-19 (TCRdb year 2020). With respect to the entire study: Collaborator samples came from the United States, Italy and Spain and covered acute and convalescent phases of COVID-19. The prospective study material was composed of cDNA or gDNA derived from T cells, B-cell-depleted T cells, or PBMCs. The dataset comprised deeply sampled blood TCRbeta repertoires from subjects exposed to, actively infected with, or recovered from COVID-19. The repertoires were released in a freely available public database intended as a resource for research on the immune response to SARS-CoV-2. Samples were obtained from the ongoing ImmuneRACE study (first 160 participants) and from 1,254 subjects provided by 6 global collaborators. Sample metadata almost always included a de-identified subject ID, COVID-19 status, age in years and sex. Where HLA class I and class II types were available, the types were taken from metadata supplied by the sample provider, not from assay-based typing. The paper as a whole reports these results and caveats: The amount of clinical and demographic metadata varied by source and participant and was provided uncurated.

TCRbeta CDR3 regions were amplified from genomic DNA by means of the immunoSEQ Assay, a bias-controlled multiplex PCR. In the original analysis: The number of nucleated cells in each sample was estimated by amplification of reference gene primers within the assay. To quantify the absolute abundance of each unique TCRbeta CDR3 rearrangement, sequence reads were collapsed and filtered. For each sample, productive Simpson clonality was calculated by taking the square root of Simpson's diversity index across productive rearrangements. TCRdb re-hosts the immuneACCESS table, in-frame sequences only. Its copies lack some clones; in the studies checked, an unresolved V gene accounts for under half of them, and the cause for the rest is not known. V and J calls and clone size follow that table, whereas D and trimming were derived from the DNA. This sample holds 200,000 to 250,000 clones; 80% to 90% were observed only once. The leading ten clones occupy 15% to 20% of the sample.

The collaborating institutions used their own protocols to collect whole blood in K2EDTA tubes. For TCRbeta analysis, collaborator samples were shipped as frozen whole blood, as isolated PBMCs, or as DNA extracted from either sample type. The sequence is built from TRBV7-9 and TRBJ2-7; the D gene lacks a confident call. The receptor was derived from a woman older than 75 with active or convalescent COVID-19. Sequencing was done on a sample of peripheral blood. This receptor has the CDR3 CASSFLTSYEQYF. At the DNA level, the sequence is TGTGCCAGCAGCTTCTTGACTTCCTACGAGCAGTACTTC.